The entry below gives a single TCR beta chain sequence along with its context. This CDR3 spans 15 amino acids. V shed 0 bases and J shed 0 bases, with 9 bases lying between them. Germline values: CDR1 SGHRS, CDR2 YFSETQ. This record comes from a study of blood T cell repertoires in COVID-19. As originally analysed: Amplification from reference gene primers served as the basis for estimated nucleated cell counts. Repertoires were generated with immunoSEQ multiplex PCR, while TCRdb's copy carries only in-frame clones and drops some. V, J and clone size reflect that table, while D and trimming were determined from the DNA. This table has about 73,000 clones, 80% to 90% appearing once.

The sample comprised peripheral blood. The genes are TRBV5-1 and TRBJ1-1; D ambiguous. The origin of this receptor is a man at least 80 years old with acute or convalescent COVID-19. CDR3 residues: CASSLVGELNTEAFF. The CDR3 DNA reads as TGCGCCAGCAGCTTGGTGGGCGAGTTGAACACTGAAGCTTTCTTT.